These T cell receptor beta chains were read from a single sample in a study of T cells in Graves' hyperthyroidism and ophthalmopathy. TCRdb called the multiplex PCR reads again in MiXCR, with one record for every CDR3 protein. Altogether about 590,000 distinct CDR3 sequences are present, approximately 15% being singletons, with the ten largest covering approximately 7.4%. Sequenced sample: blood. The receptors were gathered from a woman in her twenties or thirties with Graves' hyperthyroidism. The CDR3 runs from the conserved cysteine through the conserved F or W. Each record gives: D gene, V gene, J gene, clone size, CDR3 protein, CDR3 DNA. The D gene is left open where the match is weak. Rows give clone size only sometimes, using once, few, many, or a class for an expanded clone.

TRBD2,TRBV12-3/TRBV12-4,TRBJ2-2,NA,CASSSWTRATGELFF,TGTGCCAGCAGTTCATGGACTAGAGCCACCGGGGAGCTGTTTTTT
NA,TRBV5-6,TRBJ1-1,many,CASMRRVGSTEAFF,TGTGCCAGCATGCGAAGGGTGGGATCGACTGAAGCTTTCTTT
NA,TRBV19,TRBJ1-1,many,CASITRGSGDTEAFF,TGTGCCAGTATTACCCGAGGGTCTGGAGACACTGAAGCTTTCTTT
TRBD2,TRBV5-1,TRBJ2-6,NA,CASSSARLAGNSGANVLTF,TGCGCCAGCAGCTCAGCCCGACTAGCGGGGAACTCTGGGGCCAACGTCCTGACTTTC
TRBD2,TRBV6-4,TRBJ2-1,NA,CASSDFGGRAYNEQFF,TGTGCCAGCAGTGACTTTGGCGGGAGGGCCTACAATGAGCAGTTCTTC
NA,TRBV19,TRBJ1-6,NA,CASRAGGYNSPLHF,TGTGCCAGCCGGGCCGGCGGGTATAATTCACCCCTCCACTTT
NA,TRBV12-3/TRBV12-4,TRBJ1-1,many,CASKVNTEAFF,TGTGCCAGCAAGGTGAACACTGAAGCTTTCTTT
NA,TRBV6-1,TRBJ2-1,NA,CASREVDRRWDNEQFF,TGTGCCAGCAGGGAGGTCGACAGGAGGTGGGACAATGAGCAGTTCTTC
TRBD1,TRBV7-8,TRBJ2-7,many,CASSRQGAYEQYF,TGTGCCAGCAGCCGACAGGGAGCCTACGAGCAGTACTTC
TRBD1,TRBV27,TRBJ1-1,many,CASSSQGGNTEAFF,TGTGCCAGCAGTTCACAGGGGGGGAACACTGAAGCTTTCTTT
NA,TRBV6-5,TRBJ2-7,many,CASSYSEHSYEQYF,TGTGCCAGCAGTTACTCCGAACACTCCTACGAGCAGTACTTC
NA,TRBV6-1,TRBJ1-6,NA,CASSPQTPDNSPLHF,TGTGCCAGCAGTCCCCAGACACCCGATAATTCACCCCTCCACTTT
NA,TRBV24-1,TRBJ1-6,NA,CATSELGAHNSPLHF,TGTGCCACCAGTGAGTTGGGGGCGCATAATTCACCCCTCCACTTT
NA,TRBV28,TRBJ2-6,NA,CASSSPGAAGANVLTF,TGTGCCAGCAGTTCTCCAGGGGCTGCTGGGGCCAACGTCCTGACTTTC
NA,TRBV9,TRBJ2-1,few,CASSERPLGGVEQFF,TGTGCCAGCAGCGAGAGGCCCCTGGGCGGGGTTGAGCAGTTCTTC
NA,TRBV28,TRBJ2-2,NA,CASSSGGMSVFF,TGTGCCAGCAGTTCCGGTGGGATGTCGGTGTTTTTT
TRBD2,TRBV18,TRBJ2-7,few,CASSPLDREGLSYEQYF,TGTGCCAGCTCACCTTTAGACCGGGAGGGCCTCTCCTACGAGCAGTACTTC
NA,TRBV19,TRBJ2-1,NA,CASSTPGTPSEQFF,TGTGCCAGTAGTACCCCCGGGACCCCGAGTGAGCAGTTCTTC
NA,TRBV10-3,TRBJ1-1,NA,CAIRSGATEAFF,TGTGCCATCAGATCAGGGGCCACTGAAGCTTTCTTT
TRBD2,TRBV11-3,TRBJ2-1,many,CASSLDPASGSNEQFF,TGTGCCAGCAGCTTAGATCCGGCTAGCGGGAGCAATGAGCAGTTCTTC
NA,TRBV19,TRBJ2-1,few,CASSKRTLSSYNEQFF,TGTGCCAGTAGTAAAAGGACGCTTAGCTCCTACAATGAGCAGTTCTTC
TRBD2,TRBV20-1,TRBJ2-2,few,CSAPLAGGNTGELFF,TGCAGTGCCCCCCTAGCGGGAGGGAACACCGGGGAGCTGTTTTTT
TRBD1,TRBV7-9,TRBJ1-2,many,CASSHGQGQQGYTF,TGTGCCAGCAGCCACGGACAGGGGCAACAAGGCTACACCTTC
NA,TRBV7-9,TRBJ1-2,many,CASSLGTSNYGYTF,TGTGCCAGCAGCTTAGGGACATCTAACTATGGCTACACCTTC
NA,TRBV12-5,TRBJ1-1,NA,CASAPTAGDTEAFF,TGTGCTAGTGCCCCGACAGCCGGGGACACTGAAGCTTTCTTT
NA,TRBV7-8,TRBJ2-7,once,CASSPGEGVFREQYF,TGTGCCAGCAGCCCTGGCGAGGGAGTATTTAGGGAGCAGTACTTC
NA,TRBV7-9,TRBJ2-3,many,CASSLDSDTQYF,TGTGCCAGCAGCTTAGATTCGGATACGCAGTATTTT
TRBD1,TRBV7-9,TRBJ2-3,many,CASSLPRQGAGDTQYF,TGTGCCAGCAGCTTACCCCGACAGGGGGCTGGAGATACGCAGTATTTT
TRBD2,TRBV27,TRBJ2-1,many,CASSWGLAGENEQFF,TGTGCCAGCAGTTGGGGACTAGCGGGGGAAAATGAGCAGTTCTTC
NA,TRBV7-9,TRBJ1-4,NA,CASSGGETANEKLFF,TGTGCCAGCAGCGGAGGTGAGACAGCTAATGAAAAACTGTTTTTT
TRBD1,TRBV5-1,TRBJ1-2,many,CASRKTGNYGYTF,TGCGCCAGCAGAAAGACAGGGAACTATGGCTACACCTTC
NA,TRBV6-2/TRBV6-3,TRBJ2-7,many,CASSYRRQITHEQYF,TGTGCCAGCAGTTACCGGCGACAGATCACTCACGAGCAGTACTTC
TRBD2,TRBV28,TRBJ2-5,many,CASSLPSGKTETQYF,TGTGCCAGCAGTTTGCCTAGCGGGAAGACAGAGACCCAGTACTTC
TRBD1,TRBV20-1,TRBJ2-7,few,CSAGKDRGGEQYF,TGCAGTGCTGGAAAGGACAGGGGAGGCGAGCAGTACTTC
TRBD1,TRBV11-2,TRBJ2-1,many,CASSWTGDGYNEQFF,TGTGCCAGCAGCTGGACAGGGGACGGCTACAATGAGCAGTTCTTC
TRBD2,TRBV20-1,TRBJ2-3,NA,CSARGAGGANTDTQYF,TGCAGTGCTAGAGGGGCGGGGGGGGCTAACACAGATACGCAGTATTTT
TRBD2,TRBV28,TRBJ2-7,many,CASSQTTSETYEQYF,TGTGCCAGCAGCCAAACTACTAGCGAGACCTACGAGCAGTACTTC